This TCR beta chain appears in the sequencing data of a study of T cells in Graves' hyperthyroidism and ophthalmopathy. The source material, RNA transcripts, was used to amplify TCR beta CDR3 regions. HTBI primers were the set used in a first-round RT-PCR of the TCR CDR3. TCRdb called the multiplex PCR reads again in MiXCR, with one record for every CDR3 protein. The sample consists of roughly 580,000 distinct CDR3 sequences, approximately 15% of them appearing once. Patients with uncontrolled infections, other autoimmune diseases, pregnancy or lactation were excluded. Per the germline V gene, CDR1 is LGHNA and CDR2 is YNFKEQ. This CDR3 contains 16 residues. V shed 0 bases, J shed 8 bases, and the junction held 7 bases outside the gene matches.

The sample was blood. The rearrangement links TRBV4-2 to TRBJ2-1, with 10 bases fitting TRBD2. The TCR originated in a woman in her thirties with Graves' hyperthyroidism that later progressed to Graves' ophthalmopathy. The CDR3, as DNA: TGTGCCAGCAGCCAAGATTCGGGACTAGCGAGAGATGAGCAGTTCTTC. It translates to CASSQDSGLARDEQFF.